This T cell receptor (beta chain) comes out of a study of OX40 agonist ivuxolimab in advanced cancers. As for the study in general: Partial responses were recorded for three patients, including one with hepatocellular carcinoma and two with cutaneous melanoma.

The CDR3 loop spans 13 amino acids. Per the germline V gene, CDR1 is SGHRS and CDR2 is YFSETQ. V lost 0 bases to trimming and J lost 5 bases, with 5 bases between them. TCRdb's copy holds only in-frame clones and misses some; the assay was immunoSEQ multiplex PCR. The sample lists about 65,000 clones, over 85% occurring once. The receptor was derived from an adult with an advanced solid tumor such as melanoma, head and neck, liver or kidney cancer. The gene calls are TRBV5-1 and TRBJ2-2; the D is unclear. The sample in question was CD4+ or CD8+ T cells sorted from blood, obtained in a trial of the OX40 agonist ivuxolimab. The CDR3 DNA reads as TGCGCCAGCAGCTTGGTCCCGACCGGGGAGCTGTTTTTT. Residues: CASSLVPTGELFF.